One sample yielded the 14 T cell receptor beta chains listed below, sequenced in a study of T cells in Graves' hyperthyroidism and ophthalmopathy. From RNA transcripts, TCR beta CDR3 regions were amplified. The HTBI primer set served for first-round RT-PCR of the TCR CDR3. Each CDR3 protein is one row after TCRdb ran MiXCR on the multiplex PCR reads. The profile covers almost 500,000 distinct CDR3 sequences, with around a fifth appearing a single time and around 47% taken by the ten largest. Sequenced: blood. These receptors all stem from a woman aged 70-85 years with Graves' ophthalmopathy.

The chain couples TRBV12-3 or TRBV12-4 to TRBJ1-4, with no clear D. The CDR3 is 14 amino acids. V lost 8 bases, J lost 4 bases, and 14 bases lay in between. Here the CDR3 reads CASGSRGRNEKLFF. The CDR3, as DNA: TGTGCCAGCGGCTCACGAGGCCGTAATGAAAAACTGTTTTTT.

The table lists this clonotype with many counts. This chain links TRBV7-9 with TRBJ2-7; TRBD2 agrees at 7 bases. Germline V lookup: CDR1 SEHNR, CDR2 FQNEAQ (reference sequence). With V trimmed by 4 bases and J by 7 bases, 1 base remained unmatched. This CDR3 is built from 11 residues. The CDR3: CASSSGGEQYF. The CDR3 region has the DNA TGTGCCAGCAGCTCCGGGGGGGAGCAGTACTTC.

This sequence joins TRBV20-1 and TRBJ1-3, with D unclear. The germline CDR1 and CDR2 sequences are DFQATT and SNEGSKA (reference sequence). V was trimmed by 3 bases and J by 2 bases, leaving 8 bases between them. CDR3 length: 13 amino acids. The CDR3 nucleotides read TGCAGTGCTAGGGTGGGAACTGGAAACACCATATATTTT. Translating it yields CSARVGTGNTIYF.

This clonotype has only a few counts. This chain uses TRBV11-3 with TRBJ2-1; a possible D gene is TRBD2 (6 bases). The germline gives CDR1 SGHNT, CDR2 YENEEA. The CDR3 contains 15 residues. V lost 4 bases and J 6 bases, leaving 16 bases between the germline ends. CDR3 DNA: TGTGCCAGCAGCTACGACTCTGTGGGGGGCAATGAGCAGTTCTTC. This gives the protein CASSYDSVGGNEQFF.

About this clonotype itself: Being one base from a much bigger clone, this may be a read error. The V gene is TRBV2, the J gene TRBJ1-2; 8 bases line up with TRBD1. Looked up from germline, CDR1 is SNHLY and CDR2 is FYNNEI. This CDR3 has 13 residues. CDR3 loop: CASILQGDYGYAF. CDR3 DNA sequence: TGTGCCAGCATTCTACAGGGGGACTATGGCTACGCCTTC.

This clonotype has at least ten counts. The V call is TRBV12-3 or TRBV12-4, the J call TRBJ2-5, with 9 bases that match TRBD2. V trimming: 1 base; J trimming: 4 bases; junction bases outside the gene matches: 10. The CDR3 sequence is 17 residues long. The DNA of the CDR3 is TGTGCCAGCAGTTTAGGAGTCGGCGGGAGGGCCATAGAGACCCAGTACTTC. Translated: CASSLGVGGRAIETQYF.

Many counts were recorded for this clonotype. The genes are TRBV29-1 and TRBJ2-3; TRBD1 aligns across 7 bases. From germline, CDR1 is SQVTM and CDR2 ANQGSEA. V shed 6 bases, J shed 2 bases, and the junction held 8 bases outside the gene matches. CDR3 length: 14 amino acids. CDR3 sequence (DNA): TGCAGCGTCGAACGGGACAGCAACACAGATACGCAGTATTTT. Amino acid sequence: CSVERDSNTDTQYF.

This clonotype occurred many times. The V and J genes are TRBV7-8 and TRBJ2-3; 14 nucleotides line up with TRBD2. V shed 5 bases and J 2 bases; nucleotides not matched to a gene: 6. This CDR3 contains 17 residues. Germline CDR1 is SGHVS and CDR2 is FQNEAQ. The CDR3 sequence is CASSLGTSGRYTDTQYF. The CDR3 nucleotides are TGTGCCAGCAGCCTAGGGACTAGCGGGAGATACACAGATACGCAGTATTTT.

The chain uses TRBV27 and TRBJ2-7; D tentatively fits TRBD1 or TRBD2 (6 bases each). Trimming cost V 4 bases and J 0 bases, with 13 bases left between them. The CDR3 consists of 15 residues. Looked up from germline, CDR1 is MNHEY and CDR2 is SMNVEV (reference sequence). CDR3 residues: CASSSLGGYSYEQYF. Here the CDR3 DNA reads TGTGCCAGCAGTTCCCTCGGGGGCTACTCCTACGAGCAGTACTTC.

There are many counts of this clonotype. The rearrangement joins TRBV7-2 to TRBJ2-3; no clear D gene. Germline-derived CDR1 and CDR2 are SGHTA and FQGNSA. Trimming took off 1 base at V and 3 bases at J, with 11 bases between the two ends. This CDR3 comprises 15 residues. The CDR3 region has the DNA TGTGCCAGCAGCTTAGTGCCTGACTCGACAGATACGCAGTATTTT. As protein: CASSLVPDSTDTQYF.

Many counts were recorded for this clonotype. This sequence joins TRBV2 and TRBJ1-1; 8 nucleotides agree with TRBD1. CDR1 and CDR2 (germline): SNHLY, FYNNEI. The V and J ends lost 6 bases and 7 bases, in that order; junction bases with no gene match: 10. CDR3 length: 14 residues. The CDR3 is CASRGRTGTGEAFF. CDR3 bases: TGTGCCAGCAGGGGAAGGACAGGGACAGGTGAAGCTTTCTTT.

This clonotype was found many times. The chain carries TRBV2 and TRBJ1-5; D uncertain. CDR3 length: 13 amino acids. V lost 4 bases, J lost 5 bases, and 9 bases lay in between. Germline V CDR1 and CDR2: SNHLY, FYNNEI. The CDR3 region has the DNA TGTGCCAGCAGTGTGAACAGAGATCAGCCCCAGCATTTT. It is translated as CASSVNRDQPQHF.

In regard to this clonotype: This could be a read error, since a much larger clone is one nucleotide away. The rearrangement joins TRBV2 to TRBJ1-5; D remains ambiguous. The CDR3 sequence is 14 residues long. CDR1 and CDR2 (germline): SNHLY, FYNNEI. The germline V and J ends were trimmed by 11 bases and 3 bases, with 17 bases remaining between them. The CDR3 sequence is CAGTRGQNNQPQHF. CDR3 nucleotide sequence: TGTGCCGGCACCCGAGGGCAGAACAATCAGCCCCAGCATTTT.

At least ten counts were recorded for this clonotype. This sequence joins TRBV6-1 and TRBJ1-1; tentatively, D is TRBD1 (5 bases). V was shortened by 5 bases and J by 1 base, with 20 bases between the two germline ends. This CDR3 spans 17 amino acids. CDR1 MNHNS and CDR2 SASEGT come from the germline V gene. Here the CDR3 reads CASSQEVRGVRNTEAFF. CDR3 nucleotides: TGTGCCAGCAGTCAAGAAGTAAGGGGTGTGAGGAACACTGAAGCTTTCTTT.